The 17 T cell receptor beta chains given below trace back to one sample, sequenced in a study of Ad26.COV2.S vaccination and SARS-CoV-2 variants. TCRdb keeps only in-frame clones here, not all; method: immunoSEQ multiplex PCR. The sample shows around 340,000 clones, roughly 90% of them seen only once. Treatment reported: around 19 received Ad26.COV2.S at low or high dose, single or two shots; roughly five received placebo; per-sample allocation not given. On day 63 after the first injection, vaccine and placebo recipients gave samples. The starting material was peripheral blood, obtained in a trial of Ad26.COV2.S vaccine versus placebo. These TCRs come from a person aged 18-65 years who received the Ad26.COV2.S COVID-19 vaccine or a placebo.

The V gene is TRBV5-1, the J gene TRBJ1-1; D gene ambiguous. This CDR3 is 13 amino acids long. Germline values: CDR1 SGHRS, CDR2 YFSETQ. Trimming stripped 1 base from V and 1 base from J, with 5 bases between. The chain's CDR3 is CASSLIGNTEAFF. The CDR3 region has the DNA TGCGCCAGCAGCTTGATTGGGAACACTGAAGCTTTCTTT.

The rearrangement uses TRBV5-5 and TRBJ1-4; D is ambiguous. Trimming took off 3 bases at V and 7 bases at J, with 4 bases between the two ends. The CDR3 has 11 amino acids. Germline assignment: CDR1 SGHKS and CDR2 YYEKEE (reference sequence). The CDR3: CASSSSEKLFF. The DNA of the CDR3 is TGTGCCAGCAGCTCCAGTGAAAAACTGTTTTTT.

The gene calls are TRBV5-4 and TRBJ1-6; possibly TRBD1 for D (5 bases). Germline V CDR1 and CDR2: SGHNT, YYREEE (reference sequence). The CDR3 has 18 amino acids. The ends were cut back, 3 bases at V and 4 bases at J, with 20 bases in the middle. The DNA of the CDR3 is TGTGCCAGCAGCTCTAGAGGGAGACAGCAAGGGTATAATTCACCCCTCCACTTT. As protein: CASSSRGRQQGYNSPLHF.

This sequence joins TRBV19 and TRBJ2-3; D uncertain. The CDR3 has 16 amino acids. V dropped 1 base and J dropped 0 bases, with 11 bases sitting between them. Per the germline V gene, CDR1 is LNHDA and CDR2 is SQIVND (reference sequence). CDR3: CASSIGRIPSTDTQYF. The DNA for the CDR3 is TGTGCCAGTAGTATAGGACGGATCCCTAGCACAGATACGCAGTATTTT.

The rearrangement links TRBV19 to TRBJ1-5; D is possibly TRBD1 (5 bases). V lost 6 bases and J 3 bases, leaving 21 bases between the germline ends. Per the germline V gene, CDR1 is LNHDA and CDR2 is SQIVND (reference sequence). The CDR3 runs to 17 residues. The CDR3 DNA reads TGTGCCAGTAGAGAGGGTGGGGCGGAAAGGAACAATCAGCCCCAGCATTTT. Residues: CASREGGAERNNQPQHF.

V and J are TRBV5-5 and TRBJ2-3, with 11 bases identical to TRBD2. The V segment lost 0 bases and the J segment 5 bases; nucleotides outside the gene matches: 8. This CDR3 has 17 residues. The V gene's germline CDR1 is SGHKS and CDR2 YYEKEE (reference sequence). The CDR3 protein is CASSLEGRLAGRDTQYF. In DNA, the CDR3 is TGTGCCAGCAGCTTGGAGGGCCGACTAGCGGGGAGAGATACGCAGTATTTT.

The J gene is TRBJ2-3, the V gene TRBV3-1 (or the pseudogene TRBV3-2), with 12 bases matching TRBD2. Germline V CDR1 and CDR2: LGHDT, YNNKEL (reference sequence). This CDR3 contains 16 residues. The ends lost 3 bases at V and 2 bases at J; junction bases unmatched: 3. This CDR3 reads CASSHLAGGPTDTQYF. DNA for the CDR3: TGTGCCAGCAGCCATCTAGCGGGAGGGCCCACAGATACGCAGTATTTT.

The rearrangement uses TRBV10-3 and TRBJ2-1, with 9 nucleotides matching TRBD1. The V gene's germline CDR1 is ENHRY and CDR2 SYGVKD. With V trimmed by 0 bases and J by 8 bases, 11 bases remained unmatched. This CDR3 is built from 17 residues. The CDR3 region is CAISESTTGGGADEQFF. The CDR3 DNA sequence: TGTGCCATCAGTGAGTCTACGACAGGGGGAGGTGCGGATGAGCAGTTCTTC.

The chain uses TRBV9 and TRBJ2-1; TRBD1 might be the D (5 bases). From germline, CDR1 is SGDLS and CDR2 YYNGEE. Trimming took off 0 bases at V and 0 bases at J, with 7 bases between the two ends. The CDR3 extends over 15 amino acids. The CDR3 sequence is CASSVEGLSYNEQFF. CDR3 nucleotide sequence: TGTGCCAGCAGCGTAGAGGGGCTCTCCTACAATGAGCAGTTCTTC.

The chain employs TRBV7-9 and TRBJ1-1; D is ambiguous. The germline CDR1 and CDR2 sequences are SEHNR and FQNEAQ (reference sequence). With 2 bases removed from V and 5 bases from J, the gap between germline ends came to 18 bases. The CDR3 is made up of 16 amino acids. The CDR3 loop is CASSLWESALGTEAFF. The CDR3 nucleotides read TGTGCCAGCAGCTTATGGGAAAGTGCCCTGGGGACTGAAGCTTTCTTT.

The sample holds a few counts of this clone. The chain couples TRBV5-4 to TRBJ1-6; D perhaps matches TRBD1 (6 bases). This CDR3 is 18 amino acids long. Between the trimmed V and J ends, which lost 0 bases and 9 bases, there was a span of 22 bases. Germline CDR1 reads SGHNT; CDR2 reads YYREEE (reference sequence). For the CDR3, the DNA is TGTGCCAGCAGCTTGGGATCGGGTATCGGGGGCTTAACTTCACCCCTCCACTTT. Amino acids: CASSLGSGIGGLTSPLHF. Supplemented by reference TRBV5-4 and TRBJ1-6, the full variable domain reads ETGVTQSPTHLIKTRGQQVTLRCSSQSGHNTVSWYQQALGQGPQFIFQYYREEENGRGNFPPRFSGLQFPNYSSELNVNALELDDSALYLCASSLGSGIGGLTSPLHFGNGTRLTVT.

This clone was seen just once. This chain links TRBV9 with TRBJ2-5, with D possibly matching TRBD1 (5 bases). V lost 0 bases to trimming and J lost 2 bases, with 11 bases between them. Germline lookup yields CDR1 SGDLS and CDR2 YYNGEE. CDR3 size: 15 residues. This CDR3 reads CASSVGQLLQETQYF. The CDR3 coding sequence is TGTGCCAGCAGCGTAGGACAGCTCCTTCAAGAGACCCAGTACTTC.

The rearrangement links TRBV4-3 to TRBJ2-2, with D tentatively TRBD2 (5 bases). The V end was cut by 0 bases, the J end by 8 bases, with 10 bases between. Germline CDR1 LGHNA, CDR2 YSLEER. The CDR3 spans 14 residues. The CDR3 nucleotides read TGCGCCAGCAGCCAAGATGGACTTACTGGGGAGCTGTTTTTT. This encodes CASSQDGLTGELFF.

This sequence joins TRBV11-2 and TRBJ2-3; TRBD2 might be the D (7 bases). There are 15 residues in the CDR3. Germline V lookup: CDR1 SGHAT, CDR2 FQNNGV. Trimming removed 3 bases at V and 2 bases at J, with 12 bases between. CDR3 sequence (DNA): TGTGCCAGCAGCTTGAGCGCGGGGGCCACAGATACGCAGTATTTT. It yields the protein CASSLSAGATDTQYF.

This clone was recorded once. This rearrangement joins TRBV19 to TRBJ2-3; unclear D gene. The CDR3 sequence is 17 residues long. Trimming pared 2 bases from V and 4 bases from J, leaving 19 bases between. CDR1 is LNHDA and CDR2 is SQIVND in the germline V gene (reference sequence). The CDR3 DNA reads TGTGCCAGTAGTATATCCCTCTCCCGAGTAAGGCCAGATACGCAGTATTTT. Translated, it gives CASSISLSRVRPDTQYF.

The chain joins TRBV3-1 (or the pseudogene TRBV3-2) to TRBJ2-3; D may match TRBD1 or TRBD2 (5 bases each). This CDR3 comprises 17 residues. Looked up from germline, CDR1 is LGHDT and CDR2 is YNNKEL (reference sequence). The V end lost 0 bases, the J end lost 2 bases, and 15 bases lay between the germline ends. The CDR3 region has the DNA TGTGCCAGCAGCCAAGATAGGAGAGGGGCTTTCACAGATACGCAGTATTTT. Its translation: CASSQDRRGAFTDTQYF.

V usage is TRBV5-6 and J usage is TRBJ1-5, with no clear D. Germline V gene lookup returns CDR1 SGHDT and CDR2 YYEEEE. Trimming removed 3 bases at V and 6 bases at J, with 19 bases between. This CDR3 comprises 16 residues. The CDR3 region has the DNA TGTGCCAGCAGCTCATCAGCTCTCGCCGGCAGTCAGCCCCAGCATTTT. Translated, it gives CASSSSALAGSQPQHF.